This T cell receptor (beta chain) was recorded in a study of T-cell memory formation after mild COVID-19 (dated by TCRdb to the early 2020s). General notes on the study: Most TCR sequence clusters were specific to one of the two donors. T-cell clones expanding and contracting after mild COVID-19 in a couple of donors were tracked by longitudinal TCRalpha and TCRbeta repertoire sequencing. The cohort comprised two young, previously healthy adult volunteers, one female and one male. The paper's findings and limits, for the study overall: The detection of some responding clones in pre-infection memory suggests that pre-existing cross-reactive memory T cells joined the SARS-CoV-2 response. Whether the second-wave clones peaking on day 37 were SARS-CoV-2 specific was not confirmed. Contracting CD4+ clones turned up mainly in the CM and EM memory subsets, whereas EMRA was where CD8+ clones were enriched. The study covered only a couple of mild cases, and larger cohorts including severe cases with pre-infection samples were considered necessary. Clones contracting from day 15 to 85 had balanced CD4/CD8 phenotypes, while a second wave expanding from day 15 to 37 was biased towards CD4+.

PBMCs were isolated by Ficoll-Paque density gradient centrifugation. The sequencer was an Illumina NovaSeq 6000. TCRalpha and TCRbeta cDNA libraries were built by 5'RACE with constant-segment primers, adding sample barcodes and unique molecular identifiers. RNA was extracted from every sample with Trizol reagent. Libraries were amplified in two PCR steps, with a second sample barcode and Illumina TruSeq adapters added in the second step. Sequencing of the libraries was done on an Illumina NovaSeq, producing 2 x 150 bp paired-end reads. In the original analysis: With migec v1.2.7, reads were demultiplexed and then collapsed into UMI-guided consensus sequences. Using mixcr v2.1.11, the UMI consensuses were aligned to TRA and TRB V and J templates and assembled into clonotypes. A clonotype was counted as expanded or contracted only if both edgeR and NoisET called the change significant, with noise models trained on biological replicates. For edgeR calls, the cutoffs were a false discovery rate-adjusted p below 0.01 and a log2 fold-change threshold of 1. As an exploratory analysis of dynamics, max-normalized trajectories of the 1000 most abundant clonotypes were examined with PCA combined with hierarchical clustering. Separately sequenced CD4+ and CD8+ repertoires were used to assign the CD4 or CD8 phenotype of responding clones. TCRdb itself trimmed the public reads at Q25 with fastp, ran MiXCR and retained productive beta chains. Each CDR3 protein appears once, grouped with its most common genes and DNA. Here the V and J calls rest on TCRdb's processing, not on the authors' analysis. For this sample there are about 320,000 distinct CDR3 sequences; about 13% appear just once. The ten largest make up around 20% of the sample.

Per the germline V gene, SGDLS is the CDR1 and YYNGEE is the CDR2. Including cysteine and phenylalanine, the CDR3 has 17 amino acids. The read is trimmed to its CDR3 DNA, 51 bases read in frame from base 1. Compared with germline, V lacks 4 bases and J lacks 2 bases; bases without a gene match: 12. This clonotype was seen only once. The target of this receptor is not known. One base away there is no much larger clone; base qualities are not given. Support from one read is weak. The material sequenced was PBMCs or a T cell subset sorted from them (not recorded which). The chain employs TRBV9 and TRBJ2-3; 8 central nucleotides agree with TRBD2. This TCR came from a man between 18 and 29 years old who had mild COVID-19 (a few samples of this study predate the infection). The sample titles of this study are shuffled in the database, so cell type and time point are left out; the donor was told from shared clones. The CDR3 protein: CASSPNVAGGITDTQYF. Here is the DNA: TGTGCCAGCAGCCCGAACGTCGCGGGAGGCATCACAGATACGCAGTATTTT.